Described below is a single T cell receptor (beta chain) sequence and its context. Its specificity is not known. The length of the CDR3 is 16 residues. Trimming cost V 6 bases and J 11 bases, with 28 bases left between them. Germline V gene data show CDR1 as LNHDA and CDR2 as SQIVND (reference sequence). This entry comes from a study of cytomegalovirus exposure and HLA in healthy donors. Findings of the study overall: In the analysis, some V segments, TRBV6-2 and TRBV6-3 included, were excluded as indistinguishable. Previous analysis showed most TCR beta V segments were productive about 87% or about 30% of the time.

PCR employed 60 Vbeta and 13 Jbeta primers. Using immunoSEQ multiplex PCR, the repertoire was profiled, and TCRdb retains in-frame clones only, with some absent. Of some 110,000 clones in the sample, about two thirds were seen once. The chain links TRBV19 to TRBJ1-1; D unclear. This clonotype was sampled from a man between 60 and 75 years old in good health and CMV-seropositive. The sample taken for sequencing was PBMCs. CDR3 region: CASRLSRGRGLGVAFF. The DNA for the CDR3 is TGTGCCAGTAGGCTAAGCCGGGGTAGAGGTTTAGGAGTCGCTTTCTTT. Complete variable domain (other parts from reference TRBV19 and TRBJ1-1): DGGITQSPKYLFRKEGQNVTLSCEQNLNHDAMYWYRQDPGQGLRLIYYSQIVNDFQKGDIAEGYSVSREKKESFPLTVTSAQKNPTAFYLCASRLSRGRGLGVAFFGQGTRLTVV.